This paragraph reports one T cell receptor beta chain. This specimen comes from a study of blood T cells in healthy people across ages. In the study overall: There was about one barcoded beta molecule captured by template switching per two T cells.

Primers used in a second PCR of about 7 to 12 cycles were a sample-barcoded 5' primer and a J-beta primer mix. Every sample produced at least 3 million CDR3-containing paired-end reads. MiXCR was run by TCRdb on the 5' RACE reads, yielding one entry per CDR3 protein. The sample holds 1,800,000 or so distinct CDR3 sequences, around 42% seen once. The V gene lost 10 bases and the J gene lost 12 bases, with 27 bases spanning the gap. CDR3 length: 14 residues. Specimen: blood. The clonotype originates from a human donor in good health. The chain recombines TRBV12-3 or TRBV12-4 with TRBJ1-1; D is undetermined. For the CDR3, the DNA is TGTGCCATAGGGAGAGGACCCATGAACACTGAGACTTTCTTT. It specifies CAIGRGPMNTETFF.